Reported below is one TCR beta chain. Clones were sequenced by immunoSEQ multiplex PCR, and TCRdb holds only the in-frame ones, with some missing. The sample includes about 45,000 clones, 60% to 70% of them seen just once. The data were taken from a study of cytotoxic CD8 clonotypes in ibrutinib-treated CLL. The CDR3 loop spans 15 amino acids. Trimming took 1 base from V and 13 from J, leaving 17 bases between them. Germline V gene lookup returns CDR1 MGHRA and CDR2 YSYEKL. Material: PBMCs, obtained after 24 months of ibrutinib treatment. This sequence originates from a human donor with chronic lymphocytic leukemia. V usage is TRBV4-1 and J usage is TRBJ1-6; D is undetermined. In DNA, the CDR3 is TGCGCCAGCAGCCAAGGTATGACCTTTCCCGCGCCCCTCCACTTT. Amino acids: CASSQGMTFPAPLHF.